A selection of T cell receptor beta chains follows, all from one sample in a study of blood T cell repertoires in COVID-19. Method: immunoSEQ multiplex PCR; TCRdb's copy keeps in-frame clones and lacks some. The sample gives a few hundred thousand clones, around 90% of which show up once; roughly 0.87% is in the top ten. The sample comprised peripheral blood. The receptor source for this set is a man younger than 35 with COVID-19, enrolled during active disease. CDR3s include the opening cysteine and the closing phenylalanine or tryptophan. D genes are given only for firm matches. Not every row has a clone size; where given, it reads once, few, many or a size class.

size,J,V,D,CDR3,DNA
-,TRBJ1-1,TRBV12-3/TRBV12-4,-,CASSWSHTEAFF,TGTGCCAGCAGTTGGAGCCACACTGAAGCTTTCTTT
once,TRBJ1-1,TRBV19,-,CASSNPQGMHTEAFF,TGTGCCAGTAGTAACCCCCAGGGGATGCACACTGAAGCTTTCTTT
-,TRBJ2-7,TRBV4-1,-,CASSQTEKHYEQYF,TGCGCCAGCAGCCAAACTGAAAAGCACTACGAGCAGTACTTC
-,TRBJ2-1,TRBV5-1,TRBD2,CASSLGERGAYNEQFF,TGCGCCAGCAGCTTGGGGGAGCGGGGGGCCTACAATGAGCAGTTCTTC
-,TRBJ2-1,TRBV2,TRBD2,CASKTGLAGRNEQFF,TGTGCCAGCAAGACGGGACTAGCGGGGAGAAATGAGCAGTTCTTC
-,TRBJ1-1,TRBV27,TRBD1,CASSVTGSTEAFF,TGTGCCAGCAGTGTGACAGGGTCCACTGAAGCTTTCTTT
once,TRBJ2-1,TRBV5-4,-,CASSLTGTAINEQFF,TGTGCCAGCAGCTTGACGGGAACAGCGATTAATGAGCAGTTCTTC
-,TRBJ1-2,TRBV15,-,CATSRDPGVSYGYTF,TGTGCCACCAGCAGAGACCCAGGGGTCTCCTATGGCTACACCTTC
-,TRBJ2-3,TRBV6-5,-,CASSFGAADTQYF,TGTGCCAGCAGTTTTGGGGCCGCAGATACGCAGTATTTT
-,TRBJ1-2,TRBV27,TRBD1,CASSSLTGRYGYTF,TGTGCCAGCTCCTCGTTGACAGGGCGTTATGGCTACACCTTC
-,TRBJ1-1,TRBV7-8,TRBD1,CASSLRDRDLGTEAFF,TGTGCCAGCAGCCTCAGGGACAGGGATTTGGGGACTGAAGCTTTCTTT
-,TRBJ2-3,TRBV1,-,CTSSPGTSGIPTDTQYF,TGCACCAGCAGCCCCGGGACTAGCGGGATCCCAACAGATACGCAGTATTTT
-,TRBJ2-1,TRBV2,TRBD1,CASTSQGAPYNEQFF,TGTGCCAGCACTTCTCAGGGGGCTCCCTACAATGAGCAGTTCTTC
-,TRBJ2-1,TRBV6-5,TRBD1,CASSRDRGLSEQFF,TGTGCCAGCAGTCGGGACAGGGGATTGAGTGAGCAGTTCTTC
-,TRBJ1-2,TRBV6-2/TRBV6-3,-,CASSPPLGVRDYGYTF,TGTGCCAGCAGTCCGCCCTTAGGGGTACGCGACTATGGCTACACCTTC
-,TRBJ2-2,TRBV30,-,CAWRTTGRWTGELFF,TGTGCCTGGAGGACGACAGGGAGGTGGACCGGGGAGCTGTTTTTT